Below, 2 T cell receptor beta chains from the same sample are listed, as sequenced in a study of blood T cell repertoires in COVID-19. Libraries were prepared by immunoSEQ multiplex PCR; TCRdb keeps only in-frame clonotypes and omits some of them. The top ten clones hold around 1.1% of a sample with some 390,000 clones, over 75% of them seen once. What was sequenced was PBMCs or T cells enriched from blood (not recorded which). The receptors here all came from a man in his thirties or forties who had recovered from COVID-19.

The chain joins TRBV28 to TRBJ2-3; TRBD1 aligns across 7 bases. Germline CDR1 reads MDHEN; CDR2 reads SYDVKM. V lost 2 bases, J lost 2 bases, and 4 bases stayed unmatched. CDR3 length equals 15 residues. The CDR3: CASSLGRGITDTQYF. CDR3 nucleotide sequence: TGTGCCAGCAGTTTAGGCAGGGGGATCACAGATACGCAGTATTTT.

This chain connects TRBV6-5 to TRBJ2-7; 10 nucleotides align to TRBD2. V lost 0 bases to trimming and J lost 4 bases; unmatched junction nucleotides: 6. This CDR3 contains 16 residues. Germline V CDR1 and CDR2: MNHEY, SVGAGI. CDR3 amino acids: CASSYSAGGRGYEQYF. The DNA of the CDR3 is TGTGCCAGCAGTTACTCAGCGGGAGGGCGCGGGTACGAGCAGTACTTC.